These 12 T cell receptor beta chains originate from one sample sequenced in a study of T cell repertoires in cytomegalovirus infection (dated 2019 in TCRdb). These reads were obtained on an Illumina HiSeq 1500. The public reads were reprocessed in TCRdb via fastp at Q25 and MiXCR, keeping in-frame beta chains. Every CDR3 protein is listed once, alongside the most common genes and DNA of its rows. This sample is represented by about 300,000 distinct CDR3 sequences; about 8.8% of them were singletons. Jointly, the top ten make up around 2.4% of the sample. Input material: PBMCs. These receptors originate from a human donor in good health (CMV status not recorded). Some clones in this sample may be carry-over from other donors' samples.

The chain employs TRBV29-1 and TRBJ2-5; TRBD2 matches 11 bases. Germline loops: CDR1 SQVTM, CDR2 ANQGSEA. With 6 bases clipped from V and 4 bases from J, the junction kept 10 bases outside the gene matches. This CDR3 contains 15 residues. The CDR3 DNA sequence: TGCAGCGTCGACCTAGCGGGGGGTTTTATAGAGACCCAGTACTTC. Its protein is CSVDLAGGFIETQYF.

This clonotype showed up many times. The CDR3 region is CSARDLLTGTVTFEAFF. CDR3 nucleotide sequence: TGCAGTGCTAGAGATCTTCTTACCGGGACAGTGACCTTTGAAGCTTTCTTT. The chain joins TRBV20-1 to TRBJ1-1; 7 bases map to TRBD1. This CDR3 is built from 17 residues. Germline V gene data show CDR1 as DFQATT and CDR2 as SNEGSKA (reference sequence). The V and J ends lost 0 bases and 7 bases, in that order; junction bases with no gene match: 17.

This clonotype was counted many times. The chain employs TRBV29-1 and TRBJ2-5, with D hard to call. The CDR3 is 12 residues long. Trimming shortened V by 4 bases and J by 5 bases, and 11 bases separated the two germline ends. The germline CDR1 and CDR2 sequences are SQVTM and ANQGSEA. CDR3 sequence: CSVALAVETQYF. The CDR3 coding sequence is TGCAGCGTTGCCTTGGCAGTCGAGACCCAGTACTTC.

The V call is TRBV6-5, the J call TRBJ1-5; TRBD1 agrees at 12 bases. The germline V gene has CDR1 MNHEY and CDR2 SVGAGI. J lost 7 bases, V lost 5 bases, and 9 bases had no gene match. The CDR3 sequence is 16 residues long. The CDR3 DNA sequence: TGTGCCAGCAGTCCCAAGGGACAGGGGGCTGGGCAGCCCCAGCATTTT. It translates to CASSPKGQGAGQPQHF.

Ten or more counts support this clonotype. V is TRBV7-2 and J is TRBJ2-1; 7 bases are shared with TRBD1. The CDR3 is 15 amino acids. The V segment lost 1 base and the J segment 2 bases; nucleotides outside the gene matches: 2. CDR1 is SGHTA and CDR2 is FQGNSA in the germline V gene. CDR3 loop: CASSLVGGPYNEQFF. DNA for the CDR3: TGTGCCAGCAGCTTAGTAGGGGGCCCCTACAATGAGCAGTTCTTC.

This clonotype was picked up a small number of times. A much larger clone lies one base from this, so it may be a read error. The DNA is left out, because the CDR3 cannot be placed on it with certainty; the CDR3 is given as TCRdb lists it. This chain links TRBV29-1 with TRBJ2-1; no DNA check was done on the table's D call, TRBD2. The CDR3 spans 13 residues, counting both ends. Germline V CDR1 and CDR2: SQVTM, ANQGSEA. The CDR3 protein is CSVGGGASIERFF.

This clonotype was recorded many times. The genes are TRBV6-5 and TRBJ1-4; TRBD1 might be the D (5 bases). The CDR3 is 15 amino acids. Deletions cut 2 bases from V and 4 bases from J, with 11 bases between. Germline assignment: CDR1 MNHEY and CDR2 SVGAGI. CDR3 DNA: TGTGCCAGCAGTTACGATACACAGGATAATGAAAAACTGTTTTTT. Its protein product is CASSYDTQDNEKLFF.

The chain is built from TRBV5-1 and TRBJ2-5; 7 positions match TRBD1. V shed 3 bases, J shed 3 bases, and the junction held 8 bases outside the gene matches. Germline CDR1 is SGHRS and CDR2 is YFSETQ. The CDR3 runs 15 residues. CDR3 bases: TGCGCCAGCAGCTCCTCCGGGACAGAAGAAGAGACCCAGTACTTC. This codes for CASSSSGTEEETQYF. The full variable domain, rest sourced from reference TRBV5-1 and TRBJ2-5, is KAGVTQTPRYLIKTRGQQVTLSCSPISGHRSVSWYQQTPGQGLQFLFEYFSETQRNKGNFPGRFSGRQFSNSRSEMNVSTLELGDSALYLCASSSSGTEEETQYFGPGTRLLVL.

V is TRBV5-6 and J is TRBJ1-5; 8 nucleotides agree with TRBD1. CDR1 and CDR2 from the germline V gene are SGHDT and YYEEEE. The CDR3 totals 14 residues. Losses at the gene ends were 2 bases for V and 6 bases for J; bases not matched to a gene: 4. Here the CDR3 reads CASSLFQGAQPQHF. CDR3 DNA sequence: TGTGCCAGCAGCTTATTCCAGGGGGCTCAGCCCCAGCATTTT.

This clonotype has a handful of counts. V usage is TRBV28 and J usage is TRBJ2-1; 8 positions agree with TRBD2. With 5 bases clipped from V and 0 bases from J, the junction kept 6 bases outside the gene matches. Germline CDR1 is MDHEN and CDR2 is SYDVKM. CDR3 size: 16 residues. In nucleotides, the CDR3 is TGTGCCAGCAGTGGCACGGGGGGGGCCTCCTACAATGAGCAGTTCTTC. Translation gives CASSGTGGASYNEQFF. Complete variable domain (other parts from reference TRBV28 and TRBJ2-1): DVKVTQSSRYLVKRTGEKVFLECVQDMDHENMFWYRQDPGLGLRLIYFSYDVKMKEKGDIPEGYSVSREKKERFSLILESASTNQTSMYLCASSGTGGASYNEQFFGPGTRLTVL.

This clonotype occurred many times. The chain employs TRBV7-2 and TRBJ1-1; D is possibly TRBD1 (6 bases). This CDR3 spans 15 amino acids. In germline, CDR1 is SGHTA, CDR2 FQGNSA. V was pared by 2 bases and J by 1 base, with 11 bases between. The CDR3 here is CASSLRQETNTEAFF. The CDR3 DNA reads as TGTGCCAGCAGCTTACGACAGGAGACGAACACTGAAGCTTTCTTT.

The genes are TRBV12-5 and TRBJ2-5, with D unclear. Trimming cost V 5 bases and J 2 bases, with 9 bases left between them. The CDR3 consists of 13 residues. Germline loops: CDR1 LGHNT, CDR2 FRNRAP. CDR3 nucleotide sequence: TGTGCTAGTGGTCCCGGCCCACAAGAGACCCAGTACTTC. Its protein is CASGPGPQETQYF.